This T cell receptor beta chain was sequenced in a study of cytomegalovirus exposure and HLA in healthy donors. The wider study: One earlier analysis, a look at about 179 million T cells, found roughly 120 million unique TCR beta sequences. Findings and limits, study-wide: Rare sequences made up most TCRs, while some public TCRs were found in many donors. Reported results showed that the classifier diagnosed cytomegalovirus status with high specificity and sensitivity.

The PCR used 60 Vbeta and 13 Jbeta primers. Method: immunoSEQ multiplex PCR; TCRdb's copy keeps in-frame clones and lacks some. Among approximately 140,000 clones listed, roughly 78% were seen once. Comments on this clone: Its antigen is still unknown.

The CDR3 runs to 14 residues. Germline V gene lookup returns CDR1 SGDLS and CDR2 YYNGEE. Deletions cut 3 bases from V and 2 bases from J, with 11 bases between. This receptor was obtained from a man aged 50-59 years in good health and CMV-seropositive. The V call is TRBV9, the J call TRBJ2-5; maybe TRBD2 (5 bases). The sequencing input was PBMCs. CDR3 sequence reads: CASSGMTGQETQYF. Written as DNA, the CDR3 is TGTGCCAGCAGCGGGATGACGGGGCAAGAGACCCAGTACTTC.